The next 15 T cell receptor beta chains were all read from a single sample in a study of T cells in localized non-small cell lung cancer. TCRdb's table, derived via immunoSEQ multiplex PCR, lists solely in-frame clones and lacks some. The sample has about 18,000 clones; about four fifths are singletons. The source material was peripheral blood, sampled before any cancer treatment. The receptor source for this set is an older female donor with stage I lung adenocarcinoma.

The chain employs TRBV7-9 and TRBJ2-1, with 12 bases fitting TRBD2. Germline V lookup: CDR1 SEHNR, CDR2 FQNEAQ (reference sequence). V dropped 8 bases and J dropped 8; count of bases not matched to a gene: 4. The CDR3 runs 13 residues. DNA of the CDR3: TGTGCCAGCCGGACTAGCGGGGAGTATGAGCAGTTCTTC. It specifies CASRTSGEYEQFF.

CDR3 nucleotides: TGTGCCAGCAGCTTAGTCTTAGGGTTAGCCTACGAGCAGTACTTC. Amino acids: CASSLVLGLAYEQYF. The chain is built from TRBV7-8 and TRBJ2-7, with unresolved D. CDR3 length equals 15 residues. Germline V gene lookup returns CDR1 SGHVS and CDR2 FQNEAQ. V lost 1 base and J lost 2, with 12 bases in between. The variable domain in full, with the rest retrieved from reference TRBV7-8 and TRBJ2-7, is GAGVSQSPRYKVAKRGQDVALRCDPISGHVSLFWYQQALGQGPEFLTYFQNEAQLDKSGLPSDRFFAERPEGSVSTLKIQRTQQEDSAVYLCASSLVLGLAYEQYFGPGTRLTVT.

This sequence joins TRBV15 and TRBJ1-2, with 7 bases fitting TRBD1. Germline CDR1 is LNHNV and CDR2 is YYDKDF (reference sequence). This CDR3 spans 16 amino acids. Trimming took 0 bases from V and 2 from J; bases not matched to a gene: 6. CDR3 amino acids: CATSRDGTALNYGYTF. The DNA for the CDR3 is TGTGCCACCAGCAGAGATGGGACAGCACTCAACTATGGCTACACCTTC.

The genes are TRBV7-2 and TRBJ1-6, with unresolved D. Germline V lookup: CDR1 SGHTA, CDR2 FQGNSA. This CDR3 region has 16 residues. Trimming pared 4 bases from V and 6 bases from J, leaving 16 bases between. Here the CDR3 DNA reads TGTGCCAGCAGCTCGTTATATAGGGCATCTAATTCACCCCTCCACTTT. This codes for CASSSLYRASNSPLHF.

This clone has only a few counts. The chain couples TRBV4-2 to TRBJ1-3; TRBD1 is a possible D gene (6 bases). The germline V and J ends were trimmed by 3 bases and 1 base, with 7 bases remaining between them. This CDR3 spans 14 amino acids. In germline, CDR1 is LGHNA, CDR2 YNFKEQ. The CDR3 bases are TGTGCCAGCAGCCAGGGGGCGTCTGGAAACACCATATATTTT. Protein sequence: CASSQGASGNTIYF.

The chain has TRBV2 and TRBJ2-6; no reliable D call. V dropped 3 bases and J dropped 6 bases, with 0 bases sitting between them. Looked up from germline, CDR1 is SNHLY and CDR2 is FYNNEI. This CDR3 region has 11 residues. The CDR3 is CASSEANVLTF. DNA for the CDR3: TGTGCCAGCAGTGAGGCCAACGTCCTGACTTTC.

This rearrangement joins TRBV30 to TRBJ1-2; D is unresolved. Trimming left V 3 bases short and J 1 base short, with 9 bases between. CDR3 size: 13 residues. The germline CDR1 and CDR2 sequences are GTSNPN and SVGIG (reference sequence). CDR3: CAWRGGVNYGYTF. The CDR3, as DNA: TGTGCCTGGAGGGGCGGGGTTAACTATGGCTACACCTTC.

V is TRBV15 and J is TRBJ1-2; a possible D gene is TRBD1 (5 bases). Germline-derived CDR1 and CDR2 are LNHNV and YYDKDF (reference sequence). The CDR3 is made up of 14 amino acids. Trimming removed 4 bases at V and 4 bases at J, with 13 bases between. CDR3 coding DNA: TGTGCCACCAGCACTAGACAGACGGGCTATGGCTACACCTTC. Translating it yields CATSTRQTGYGYTF.

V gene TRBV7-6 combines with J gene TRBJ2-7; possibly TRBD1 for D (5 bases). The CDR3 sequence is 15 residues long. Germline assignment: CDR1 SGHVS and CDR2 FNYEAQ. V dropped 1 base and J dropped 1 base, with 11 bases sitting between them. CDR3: CASSLGSTDSYEQYF. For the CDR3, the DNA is TGTGCCAGCAGCTTAGGCTCGACAGATTCCTACGAGCAGTACTTC.

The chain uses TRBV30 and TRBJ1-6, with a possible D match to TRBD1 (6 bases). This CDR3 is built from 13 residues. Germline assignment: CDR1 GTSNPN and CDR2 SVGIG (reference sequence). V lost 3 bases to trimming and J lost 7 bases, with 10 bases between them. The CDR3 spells CAWSGQTNSPLHF. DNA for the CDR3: TGTGCCTGGAGCGGACAGACAAATTCACCCCTCCACTTT.

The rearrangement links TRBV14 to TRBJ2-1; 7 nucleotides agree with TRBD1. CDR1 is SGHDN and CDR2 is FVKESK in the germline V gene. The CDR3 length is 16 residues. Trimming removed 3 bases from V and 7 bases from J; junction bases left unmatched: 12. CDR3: CASSHVQGTPKNEQFF. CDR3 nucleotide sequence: TGTGCCAGCAGCCATGTACAGGGGACGCCGAAAAATGAGCAGTTCTTC.

CDR3 protein: CASSVTGRGEKLFF. The CDR3 nucleotides read TGTGCCAGCAGCGTCACCGGGCGGGGTGAAAAACTGTTTTTT. The chain uses TRBV9 and TRBJ1-4; no clear D. CDR3 length equals 14 residues. V gave up 2 bases and J gave up 7 bases, with 12 bases separating them. CDR1 is SGDLS, CDR2 YYNGEE, per germline.

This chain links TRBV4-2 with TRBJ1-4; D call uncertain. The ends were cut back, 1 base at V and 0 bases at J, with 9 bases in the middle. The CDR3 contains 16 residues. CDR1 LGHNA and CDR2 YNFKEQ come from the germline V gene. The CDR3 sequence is CASSQVQGTTNEKLFF. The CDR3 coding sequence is TGTGCCAGCAGCCAAGTTCAAGGGACAACTAATGAAAAACTGTTTTTT.

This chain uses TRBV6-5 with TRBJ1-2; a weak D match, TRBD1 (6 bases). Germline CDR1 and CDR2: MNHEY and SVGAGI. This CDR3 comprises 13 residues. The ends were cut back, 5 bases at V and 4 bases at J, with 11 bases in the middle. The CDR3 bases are TGTGCCAGCAGTCCACAGGGAGGCTATGGCTACACCTTC. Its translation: CASSPQGGYGYTF.

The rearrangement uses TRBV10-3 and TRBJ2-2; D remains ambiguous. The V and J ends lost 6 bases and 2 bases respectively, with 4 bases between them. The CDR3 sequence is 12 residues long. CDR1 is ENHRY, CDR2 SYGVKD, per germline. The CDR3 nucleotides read TGTGCCATCAGGGTAAACACCGGGGAGCTGTTTTTT. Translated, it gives CAIRVNTGELFF.